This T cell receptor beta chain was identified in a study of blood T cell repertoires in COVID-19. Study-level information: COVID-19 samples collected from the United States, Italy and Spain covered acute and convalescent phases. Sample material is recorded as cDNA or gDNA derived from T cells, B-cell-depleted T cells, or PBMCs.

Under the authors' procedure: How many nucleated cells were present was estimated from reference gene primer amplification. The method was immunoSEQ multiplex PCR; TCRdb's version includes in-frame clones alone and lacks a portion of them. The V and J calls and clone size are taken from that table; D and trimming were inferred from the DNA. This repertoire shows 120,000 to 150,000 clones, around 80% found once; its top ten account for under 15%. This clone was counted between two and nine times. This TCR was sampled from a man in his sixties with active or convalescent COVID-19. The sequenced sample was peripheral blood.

This CDR3 is CASSQGTGGSSPLHF. The CDR3 nucleotides read TGCGCCAGCAGCCAAGGGACAGGAGGATCCTCACCCCTCCACTTT. The J gene is TRBJ1-6, the V gene TRBV5-1; 8 bases agree with TRBD1. CDR3 length: 15 amino acids. With 4 bases clipped from V and 10 bases from J, the junction kept 10 bases outside the gene matches. Per the germline V gene, CDR1 is SGHRS and CDR2 is YFSETQ. The full variable domain, in which reference TRBV5-1 and TRBJ1-6 provide the parts outside the CDR3, is KAGVTQTPRYLIKTRGQQVTLSCSPISGHRSVSWYQQTPGQGLQFLFEYFSETQRNKGNFPGRFSGRQFSNSRSEMNVSTLELGDSALYLCASSQGTGGSSPLHFGNGTRLTVT.